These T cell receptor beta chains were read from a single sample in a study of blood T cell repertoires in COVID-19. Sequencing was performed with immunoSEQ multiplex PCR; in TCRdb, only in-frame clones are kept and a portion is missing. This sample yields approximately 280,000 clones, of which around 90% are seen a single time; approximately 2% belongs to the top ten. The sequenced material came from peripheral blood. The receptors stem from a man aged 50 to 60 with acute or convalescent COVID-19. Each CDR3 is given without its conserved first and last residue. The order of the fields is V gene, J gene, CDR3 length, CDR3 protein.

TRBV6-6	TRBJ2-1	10	ASRLTRDEQF
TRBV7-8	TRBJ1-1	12	ASNIGTANTEAF
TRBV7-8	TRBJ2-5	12	ASSLQRQRETQY
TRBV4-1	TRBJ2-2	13	ASSHSWGGTGELF
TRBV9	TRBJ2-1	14	ASSATSGGVSVEQF
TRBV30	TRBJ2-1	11	AWSRSPEGEQF
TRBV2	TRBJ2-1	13	ASRGTSGGGSRQF
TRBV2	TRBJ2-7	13	ASSDYGTSGYEQY
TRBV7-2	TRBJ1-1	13	ASSLAGTGNTEAF
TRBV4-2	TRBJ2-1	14	ASSQTSGANYNEQF
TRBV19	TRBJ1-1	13	ASSIGTGLNTEAF
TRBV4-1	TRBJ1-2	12	ASSRPGQVDGYT
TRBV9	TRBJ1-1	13	ASSVGGSWNAEAF
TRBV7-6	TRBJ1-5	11	ASSPSSNQPQH
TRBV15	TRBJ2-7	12	ATSMSLAGVEQY
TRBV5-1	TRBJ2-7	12	ASSQQGSSYEQY
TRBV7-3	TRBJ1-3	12	ASSPGSSGNTIY
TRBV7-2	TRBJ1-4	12	ASSFGGNDEKLF
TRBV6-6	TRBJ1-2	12	ASSYSEGAGGYT
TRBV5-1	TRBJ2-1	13	ASTVGGESYNEQF